This T cell receptor (beta chain) was sequenced during a study of shared clonotypes between healthy human individuals. In the naive CD8 group, cells lacked CD45RO and were positively selected for CCR7, so terminally differentiated effector memory CD45RA+ cells were left out. V was clipped by 0 bases and J by 5 bases; unmatched bases: 7. CDR1 MNHEY and CDR2 SMNVEV come from the germline V gene (reference sequence). This CDR3 has 17 residues. This clone was observed a single time. Measured with immunoSEQ multiplex PCR; TCRdb has only the in-frame clones, and not every one. This sample has 2 million to 2.5 million clones, with 85% to 95% found just once.

The sequenced sample was naive CD8+ T cells from PBMCs. This TCR was sampled from a man between 18 and 29 years old in good health. Some clones in this sample may be carry-over from other donors' samples. The chain combines TRBV27 with TRBJ2-2; 9 bases match TRBD1. The CDR3 DNA sequence: TGTGCCAGCAGTTTATCCTCCGGGACAGGGAGAACCGGGGAGCTGTTTTTT. Amino acid sequence: CASSLSSGTGRTGELFF.